This TCR beta chain stems from a study of CD8 T cells in ankylosing spondylitis (dated by TCRdb to 2016 to 2017). Background on the whole study: To find TCR variants linked to disease, the study profiled T cell receptor beta repertoires in ankylosing spondylitis patients and healthy donors. In total, the full study cohort was made up of 108 healthy donors and roughly 27 ankylosing spondylitis patients. Peripheral blood samples were taken, and synovial fluid was additionally collected from ankylosing spondylitis patients. The investigation overall reported the following: The disease-linked clones were reported as significantly enriched in matched synovial fluid samples from ankylosing spondylitis patients. A CD8+ phenotype was shown by the disease-linked clones, which were found at relatively low frequencies in peripheral blood. Some motif variants had previously been reported in the synovial fluid and blood of reactive arthritis patients, which suggests shared mechanisms of disease initiation. Blood from ankylosing spondylitis patients appeared to be characterized by a TCR beta motif made up of fewer than ten highly homologous amino acid variants.

The cysteine opens and the phenylalanine closes a CDR3 of 16 amino acids. The retained sequence is limited to the CDR3, 48 bases, with the frame set at the first base. Per the germline V gene, MNHEY is the CDR1 and SVGEGT is the CDR2. V gives up 0 bases and J gives up 0 bases, and the segment between their germline ends measures 11 bases. Synovial fluid samples were matched to blood samples from the same ankylosing spondylitis patients. This clonotype was seen only a few times. No antigen is known for it. Base-call qualities are not available, and no considerably larger clone is one nucleotide away. Sequencing was carried out with an Illumina HiSeq 2500. TCR beta libraries were prepared by quantitative 5'-RACE with molecular barcodes. The study's own analysis went as follows. A new computational method, built on a probabilistic model of VDJ rearrangement, was used to identify disease-linked TCR variants. TCRdb trimmed the raw reads at Q25, called clones with MiXCR and kept productive beta chains. Each entry merges the rows of one CDR3 protein and shows their most common DNA and genes. In this record, the V and J calls reflect TCRdb's handling and not the investigators' own analysis. For this sample the table gives about 110,000 distinct CDR3 sequences, of which 24% were detected only once. The ten largest clones add up to 9% to 15% of the sample.

The sample comprised synovial fluid, either unsorted or a sorted T cell fraction (not recorded which). Recombination joined TRBV6-2 or TRBV6-3 with TRBJ2-5, with no reliable assignment of the D segment. The TCR originated in a male donor with ankylosing spondylitis. Here is the DNA: TGTGCCAGCAGTTACTCAAGAGGCGAGTACCAAGAGACCCAGTACTTC. It encodes CASSYSRGEYQETQYF.